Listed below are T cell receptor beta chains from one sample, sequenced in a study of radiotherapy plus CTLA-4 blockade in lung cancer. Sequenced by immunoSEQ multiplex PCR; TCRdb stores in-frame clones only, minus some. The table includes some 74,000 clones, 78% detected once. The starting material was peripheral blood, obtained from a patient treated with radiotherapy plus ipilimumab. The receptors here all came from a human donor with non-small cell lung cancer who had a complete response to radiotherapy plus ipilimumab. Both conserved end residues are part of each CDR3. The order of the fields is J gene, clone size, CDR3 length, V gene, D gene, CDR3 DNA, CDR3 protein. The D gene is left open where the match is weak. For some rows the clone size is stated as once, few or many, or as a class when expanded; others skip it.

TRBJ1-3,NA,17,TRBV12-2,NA,TGTGCAAGTCGCCCTTCGCACACAGGGTGCTCTGGAAACACCATATATTTT,CASRPSHTGCSGNTIYF
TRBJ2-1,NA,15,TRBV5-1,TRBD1,TGCGCCAGCAGCCCTATGGACAGGGGCCACAATGAGCAGTTCTTC,CASSPMDRGHNEQFF
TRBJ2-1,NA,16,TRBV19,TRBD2,TGTGCCAGTAGTATCCTCGGACTAGTCTCCTACAATGAGCAGTTCTTC,CASSILGLVSYNEQFF
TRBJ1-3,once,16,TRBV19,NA,TGTGCCAGTAGTGATCGGACGGGTTTCTCTGGAAACACCATATATTTT,CASSDRTGFSGNTIYF
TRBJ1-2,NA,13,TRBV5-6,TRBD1,TGTGCCAGCAACCGACAGGGACAATATGGCTACACCTTC,CASNRQGQYGYTF
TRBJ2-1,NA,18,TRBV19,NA,TGTGCCAGTAGTAGGGGGACGGGGGCCGAGAGCTCCTACAATGAGCAGTTCTTC,CASSRGTGAESSYNEQFF
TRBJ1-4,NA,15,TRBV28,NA,TGTGCCAGCAGTTCGCGGGACGGGACCAGGGAAAAACTGTTTTTT,CASSSRDGTREKLFF
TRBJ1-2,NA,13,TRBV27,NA,TGTGCCAGCAGTTCTACCACTAACTATGGCTACACCTTC,CASSSTTNYGYTF
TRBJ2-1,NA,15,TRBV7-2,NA,TGTGCCAGCACCCAAGACGCCGCGAACGACAATGAGCAGTTCTTC,CASTQDAANDNEQFF
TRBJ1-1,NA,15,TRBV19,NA,TGTGCCAGTAGTACCCCCCGACCTAGTACGGCTGAAGCTTTCTTT,CASSTPRPSTAEAFF
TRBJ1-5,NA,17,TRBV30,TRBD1,TGTGCCTGCCGGGCCCGACAGGGCACTTTTAGCAATCAGCCCCAGCATTTT,CACRARQGTFSNQPQHF
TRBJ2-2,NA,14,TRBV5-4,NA,TGTGCCAGCCAACGGGACGGTAACACCGGGGAGCTGTTTTTT,CASQRDGNTGELFF
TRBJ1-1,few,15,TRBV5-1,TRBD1,TGCGCCAGCAGCTCAAGGACAGGGGGAAACACTGAAGCTTTCTTT,CASSSRTGGNTEAFF
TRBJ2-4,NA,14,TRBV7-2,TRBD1,TGTGCCAGCAGCGCGGGACAGGGGCGAAACATTCAGTACTTC,CASSAGQGRNIQYF
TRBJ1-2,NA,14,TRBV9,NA,TGTGCCAGCAGCGCCCTATCCAGGAGGAATGGCTACACCTTC,CASSALSRRNGYTF
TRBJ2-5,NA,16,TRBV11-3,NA,TGTGCCAGCAGCTTAGATCTAAGTGGTTTTGGCGAGACCCAGTACTTC,CASSLDLSGFGETQYF
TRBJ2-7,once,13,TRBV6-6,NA,TGTGCCAGCAGGTACACAGCGAATTACGAGCAGTACTTC,CASRYTANYEQYF
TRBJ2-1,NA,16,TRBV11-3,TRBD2,TGTGCCAGCAGCTCCCCAGGCGGGGCTAGCGGGAGAGGGCAGTTCTTC,CASSSPGGASGRGQFF
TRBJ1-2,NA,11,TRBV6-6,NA,TGTGCCAGCAGTCCGACCTATGGCTACACCTTC,CASSPTYGYTF
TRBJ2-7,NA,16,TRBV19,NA,TGTGCCAGTAGTAGGAGGACACCCGGGAAATCCTACGAGCAGTACTTC,CASSRRTPGKSYEQYF
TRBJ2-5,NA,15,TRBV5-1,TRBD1,TGCGCCAGCAGCCCGAGGACAGGCAACCAAGAGACCCAGTACTTC,CASSPRTGNQETQYF
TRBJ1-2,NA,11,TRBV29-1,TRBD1,TGCAGCGTAATGGGACAGCAGGGCTACACCTTC,CSVMGQQGYTF
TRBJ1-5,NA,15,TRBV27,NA,TGTGCCAGCAGTTTACAGGGACGTAGCAATCAGCCCCAGCATTTT,CASSLQGRSNQPQHF
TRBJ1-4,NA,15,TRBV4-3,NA,TGCGCCAGCAGCCAATTCCGCGCAACTAATGAAAAACTGTTTTTT,CASSQFRATNEKLFF
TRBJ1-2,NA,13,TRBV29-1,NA,TGCAGCGTTGAGATCCAGGGCGGCTATGGCTACACCTTC,CSVEIQGGYGYTF
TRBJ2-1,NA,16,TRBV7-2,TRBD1,TGTGCCAGCAGCCTCCCGGGACAGGGGCCGTACAATGAGCAGTTCTTC,CASSLPGQGPYNEQFF
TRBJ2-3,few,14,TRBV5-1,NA,TGCGCCAGCAGCAGGGGACTTAGCACAGATACGCAGTATTTT,CASSRGLSTDTQYF
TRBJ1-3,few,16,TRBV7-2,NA,TGTGCCAGCAGCTCCTGGACAGTTGGCTCTGGAAACACCATATATTTT,CASSSWTVGSGNTIYF
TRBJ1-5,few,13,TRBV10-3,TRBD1,TGTGCCATCAAGGGACAGGGCAATCAGCCCCAGCATTTT,CAIKGQGNQPQHF
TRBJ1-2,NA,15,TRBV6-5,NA,TGTGCCAGCAGTTACCTAGGACATCTTCGCTATGGCTACACCTTC,CASSYLGHLRYGYTF
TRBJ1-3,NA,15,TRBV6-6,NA,TGTGCCAGCAGAAACCTAGACCAGGGATCAAACACCATATATTTT,CASRNLDQGSNTIYF
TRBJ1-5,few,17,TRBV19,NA,TGTGTCACTACGATGCTAGAGGGCAACAGGGTCAGGCAGCCCCAGCATTTT,CVTTMLEGNRVRQPQHF
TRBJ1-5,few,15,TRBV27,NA,TGTGCCAGCAGCTCTCAGGGTGTAGGCAATCAGCCCCAGCATTTT,CASSSQGVGNQPQHF
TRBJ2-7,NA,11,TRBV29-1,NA,TGCAGCGTTGAACGGGCCTACGAGCAGTACTTC,CSVERAYEQYF
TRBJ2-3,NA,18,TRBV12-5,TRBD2,TGTGCTAGTGCCCCGGGGGGACTAGCGGATTCTAGCACAGATACGCAGTATTTT,CASAPGGLADSSTDTQYF